A few counts support the clone carrying this T cell receptor beta chain. The target antigen is unknown. This sample was taken from a study of CD8 T cells in ankylosing spondylitis. Whole-study findings and limits: In reactive arthritis synovial fluid and blood, some motif variants had been reported before. Clones linked to disease were reported to show significant enrichment in matched ankylosing spondylitis synovial fluid. Within ankylosing spondylitis blood, a TCR beta motif made up of eight or nine highly homologous variants appeared to be characteristic.

Generation of TCR beta libraries employed quantitative 5'-RACE incorporating molecular barcodes. One entry per CDR3 protein, called by TCRdb with MiXCR from the 5' RACE reads. The data contain approximately 150,000 distinct CDR3 sequences, 9.8% of them singletons. From germline, CDR1 is SGHDT and CDR2 YYEEEE. There are 14 residues in the CDR3. V trimming: 4 bases; J trimming: 5 bases; junction bases outside the gene matches: 8. The sequencing sample was made of blood, either unsorted or a sorted T cell fraction (not recorded which). This TCR came from a female donor with ankylosing spondylitis or in good health (not recorded which). This chain joins TRBV5-6 and TRBJ2-7; TRBD2 agrees at 8 bases. As DNA, the CDR3 is TGTGCCAGCAGCGAGACTAGCGCTATGGACGAGCAGTACTTC. It encodes CASSETSAMDEQYF.